A single sample is the source of the 17 T cell receptor beta chains below, sequenced in a study of identical twins. TCRdb redid the calling of the 5' RACE reads with MiXCR, one entry per CDR3 protein. The table has roughly 710,000 distinct CDR3 sequences, roughly 6% seen once. The sequenced sample consisted of naive T cells sorted from blood. Every receptor here comes from a man between 18 and 35 years old in good health.

The table lists this clonotype with many counts. The CDR3 nucleotides are TGCGCCAGCAGCTTGACTCAGCGGGCCTACGAGCAGTACTTC. Translating it yields CASSLTQRAYEQYF. J is TRBJ2-7 and V is TRBV5-1, with D maybe TRBD2 (6 bases). The CDR3 runs 14 residues. V lost 1 base, J lost 2 bases, and 10 bases lay in between. Germline CDR1 SGHRS, CDR2 YFSETQ.

This clonotype has a handful of counts. The chain combines TRBV2 with TRBJ2-7, with 9 nucleotides matching TRBD1. The germline V gene has CDR1 SNHLY and CDR2 FYNNEI. J was trimmed by 4 bases and V by 9 bases; bases with no gene match: 7. This CDR3 is built from 13 residues. The CDR3, as DNA: TGTGCCAGTTCCGGGACAGGGTTATACGAGCAGTACTTC. It encodes CASSGTGLYEQYF. Using reference TRBV2 and TRBJ2-7 for the parts outside the CDR3, the full variable domain is EPEVTQTPSHQVTQMGQEVILRCVPISNHLYFYWYRQILGQKVEFLVSFYNNEISEKSEIFDDQFSVERPDGSNFTLKIRSTKLEDSAMYFCASSGTGLYEQYFGPGTRLTVT.

The J gene is TRBJ2-3, the V gene TRBV4-1; TRBD1 matches 9 bases. The CDR3 totals 15 residues. Unmatched junction bases numbered 0, after V lost 1 base and J lost 1 base. Germline V gene data show CDR1 as MGHRA and CDR2 as YSYEKL. The CDR3 coding sequence is TGCGCCAGCAGCCAAGGGACAGGGGGCACAGATACGCAGTATTTT. Protein: CASSQGTGGTDTQYF.

The rearrangement joins TRBV29-1 to TRBJ2-7, with a tentative D call TRBD1 (6 bases). There are 12 residues in the CDR3. The germline V gene encodes CDR1 SQVTM and CDR2 ANQGSEA. Trimming shortened V by 7 bases and J by 6 bases, and 16 bases separated the two germline ends. The DNA for the CDR3 is TGCAGCGCCGAGCTGGGGGCGGGCGAGCAGTACGTC. Its translation: CSAELGAGEQYV.

This clonotype was counted many times. V gene TRBV7-2 combines with J gene TRBJ2-2; D is unclear. The CDR3 has 13 amino acids. Germline V gene data show CDR1 as SGHTA and CDR2 as FQGNSA. V dropped 2 bases and J dropped 4 bases, with 5 bases sitting between them. The DNA for the CDR3 is TGTGCCAGCAGCTTATGGCTCACCGGGGAGCTGTTTTTT. Its translation: CASSLWLTGELFF.

This clonotype was seen only a few times. The V call is TRBV6-5, the J call TRBJ2-3; 8 positions match TRBD1. From germline, CDR1 is MNHEY and CDR2 SVGAGI. The CDR3 runs 15 residues. The ends lost 2 bases at V and 7 bases at J; junction bases unmatched: 8. This CDR3 reads CASSYRPGGGYTQYF. The CDR3 DNA follows: TGTGCCAGCAGTTACCGGCCAGGGGGCGGGTATACGCAGTATTTT.

There are a few counts of this clonotype. The genes are TRBV20-1 and TRBJ2-1, with 12 positions matching TRBD2. There are 17 residues in the CDR3. V shed 2 bases and J 2 bases; nucleotides not matched to a gene: 7. Germline CDR1 reads DFQATT; CDR2 reads SNEGSKA (reference sequence). The chain's CDR3 is CSARRGTSGSAYNEQFF. CDR3 sequence (DNA): TGCAGTGCTAGAAGAGGGACTAGCGGGTCCGCCTACAATGAGCAGTTCTTC.

This clonotype was found a few times. J is TRBJ2-3 and V is TRBV18; the match to TRBD2 covers 8 bases. V lost 2 bases, J lost 6 bases, and 7 bases stayed unmatched. Germline V gene lookup returns CDR1 KGHSH and CDR2 LQKENI. The CDR3 totals 15 residues. CDR3 bases: TGTGCCAGCTCACCAAGTGCGGGAGGTCCCGATACGCAGTATTTT. It yields the protein CASSPSAGGPDTQYF.

The genes are TRBV4-1 and TRBJ1-4; D gene ambiguous. CDR1 and CDR2 (germline): MGHRA, YSYEKL. V lost 2 bases, J lost 5 bases, and 15 bases lay in between. This CDR3 comprises 16 residues. CDR3 loop: CASSQTLVALNEKLFF. The CDR3 DNA reads TGCGCCAGCAGCCAAACACTCGTCGCCCTAAATGAAAAACTGTTTTTT.

The CDR3 is CASRIGVLFEQYF. The CDR3 bases are TGTGCCAGCAGGATCGGAGTCCTCTTTGAGCAGTACTTC. The V gene is TRBV6-2 or TRBV6-3, the J gene TRBJ2-7, with unresolved D. There are 13 residues in the CDR3. Germline V gene data show CDR1 as MNHEY and CDR2 as SVGEGT. V lost 6 bases, J lost 7 bases, and 16 bases lay in between.

As concerns this clonotype: Possible read error: a much larger clone is one base away. This rearrangement joins TRBV3-1 to TRBJ2-3, with TRBD2 as a possible D gene (6 bases). Trimming cost V 4 bases and J 2 bases, with 10 bases left between them. CDR3 length: 14 amino acids. CDR1 and CDR2 from the germline V gene are LGHDT and YNNKEL (reference sequence). The CDR3 coding sequence is TGTGCCAGCAGCCCCGGGACTTACACAGATACGCAGTATTTT. It specifies CASSPGTYTDTQYF.

This clonotype was recorded many times. The genes are TRBV6-1 and TRBJ1-3; D is undetermined. The CDR3 has 13 residues. Germline V gives CDR1 MNHNS, CDR2 SASEGT. The V end was cut by 2 bases, the J end by 8 bases, with 10 bases between. In nucleotides, the CDR3 is TGTGCCAGCAGTGAATCCGGCCGTGACACCATATATTTT. Translating gives CASSESGRDTIYF.

At least ten counts were recorded for this clonotype. DNA for the CDR3: TGCAGTGCTAGAGATACACTAAGACAGGGAAGCCACTACAATGAGCAGTTCTTC. As protein: CSARDTLRQGSHYNEQFF. The chain couples TRBV20-1 to TRBJ2-1, with 7 bases matching TRBD1. Losses at the gene ends were 0 bases for V and 3 bases for J; bases not matched to a gene: 14. Per the germline V gene, CDR1 is DFQATT and CDR2 is SNEGSKA (reference sequence). The CDR3 covers 18 residues.

The genes are TRBV2 and TRBJ2-1, with 8 bases lining up with TRBD2. V shed 4 bases and J 2 bases; nucleotides not matched to a gene: 10. The CDR3 spans 17 residues. The germline V gene encodes CDR1 SNHLY and CDR2 FYNNEI. The CDR3 protein is CASSVRREEGPYNEQFF. CDR3 sequence (DNA): TGTGCCAGCAGTGTTCGGCGGGAGGAAGGCCCCTACAATGAGCAGTTCTTC.

The chain couples TRBV15 to TRBJ2-1; D is perhaps TRBD2 (7 bases). CDR1 is LNHNV, CDR2 YYDKDF, per germline (reference sequence). This CDR3 contains 16 residues. Trimming shortened V by 1 base and J by 4 bases, and 14 bases separated the two germline ends. The CDR3 DNA is TGTGCCACCAGCAGAGTGAGGGGGGAGGGGTACAATGAGCAGTTCTTC. Encoded protein: CATSRVRGEGYNEQFF.

The chain joins TRBV12-3 or TRBV12-4 to TRBJ1-1; possible D gene TRBD1, 6 bases. V was pared by 7 bases and J by 0 bases, with 12 bases between. The CDR3 is made up of 14 amino acids. The DNA for the CDR3 is TGTGCCAGCATCTGGGGGGCGATGAACACTGAAGCTTTCTTT. This translates into CASIWGAMNTEAFF.

There are many counts of this clonotype. The chain recombines TRBV20-1 with TRBJ1-6, with a tentative D call TRBD1 (5 bases). The V gene's germline CDR1 is DFQATT and CDR2 SNEGSKA (reference sequence). The CDR3 extends over 14 amino acids. Trimming removed 3 bases at V and 3 bases at J, with 9 bases between. CDR3 sequence reads: CSASRDVYNSPLHF. For the CDR3, the DNA is TGCAGTGCTAGCCGGGACGTCTATAATTCACCCCTCCACTTT.